This TCR beta chain was documented in a study of T cell responses to AZD1222 COVID-19 vaccine. Study overall: Second-dose recipients at about 4 or about 12 weeks were treated as one pooled group. Study-level findings and limits: Only after the peak T cell response were repertoires sampled. Reports indicate that nearly half of spike-specific TCRs are directed at unmutated variant regions. White British people made up most donors, females outnumbered males, and clonal diversity was possibly underestimated.

As concerns this clone: Its antigen remains unidentified.

Method: immunoSEQ multiplex PCR; TCRdb's copy keeps in-frame clones and lacks some. The sample lists over 130,000 clones; 88% were seen once. Sequencing used peripheral blood, obtained on day 0 of AZD1222 vaccination. The sequence derives from an adult in good health.

The CDR3, as DNA: TGTGCCATCAGTGAGGACAGGGGGTTGATTTCCTATGGCTACACCTTC. Translating it yields CAISEDRGLISYGYTF. The chain joins TRBV10-3 to TRBJ1-2; TRBD1 aligns across 9 bases. The CDR3 sequence is 16 residues long. Trimming removed 2 bases from V and 4 bases from J; junction bases left unmatched: 8. CDR1 and CDR2 from the germline V gene are ENHRY and SYGVKD.